A single T cell receptor (beta chain) is shown here with its context. Its antigen is not known. These data belong to a study of CD8+ T cells in alopecia areata. Whole-study results and caveats: Administration of tofacitinib significantly diminished scalp clonality and expanded CD8+ clones within the top 100.

Following extraction, RNA underwent reverse transcription to cDNA, which served as the sequencing template. Sequencing used immunoSEQ multiplex PCR; TCRdb keeps in-frame clones, though not all of them. The data contain about 280,000 clones, roughly 60% of them singletons. Treatment here: oral pan-JAK inhibitor, 5-10 mg twice daily. This sequence originates from a human donor with alopecia areata. Sample: CD4+ T cells sorted from blood, taken at week 24, from a patient treated with tofacitinib.

DNA of the CDR3: TGTGCCAGCAGTGGACTTTTCTATGAGCAGTTCTTC. It is translated as CASSGLFYEQFF. The genes are TRBV2 and TRBJ2-1; D not resolved. This CDR3 has 12 residues. From germline, CDR1 is SNHLY and CDR2 FYNNEI. The germline V and J ends were trimmed by 4 bases and 8 bases, with 9 bases remaining between them.